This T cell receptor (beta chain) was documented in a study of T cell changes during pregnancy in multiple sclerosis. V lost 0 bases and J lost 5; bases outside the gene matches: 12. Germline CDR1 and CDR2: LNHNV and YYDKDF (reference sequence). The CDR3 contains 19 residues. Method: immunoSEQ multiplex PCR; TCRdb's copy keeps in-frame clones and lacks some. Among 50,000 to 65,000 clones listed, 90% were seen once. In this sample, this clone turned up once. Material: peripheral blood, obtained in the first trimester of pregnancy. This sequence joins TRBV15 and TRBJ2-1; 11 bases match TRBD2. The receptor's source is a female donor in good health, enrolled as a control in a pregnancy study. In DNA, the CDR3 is TGTGCCACCAGCAGAGATGACACTAGCGGGGGACCCCGCGACAATGAGCAGTTCTTC. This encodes CATSRDDTSGGPRDNEQFF.